Listed here are 11 T cell receptor beta chains from one sample, sequenced in a study of cytomegalovirus exposure and HLA in healthy donors. The PCR used 60 Vbeta and 13 Jbeta primers. Using immunoSEQ multiplex PCR, the repertoire was profiled, and TCRdb retains in-frame clones only, with some absent. The sample consists of about 160,000 clones, about 81% of them appearing once. The material sequenced was PBMCs. The receptors here all came from a woman aged 45-60 years in good health and CMV-seropositive.

The genes are TRBV5-1 and TRBJ2-1, with a possible D match to TRBD1 (6 bases). This CDR3 has 13 amino acids. The germline CDR1 and CDR2 sequences are SGHRS and YFSETQ. Trimming took 4 bases from V and 6 from J, leaving 11 bases between them. The chain's CDR3 is CASSGGPGNEQFF. The DNA of the CDR3 is TGCGCCAGCAGCGGGGGCCCCGGCAATGAGCAGTTCTTC.

Here the CDR3 reads CASSLFRESYEQYF. The CDR3 DNA sequence: TGTGCCAGCAGTTTATTCAGGGAATCCTACGAGCAGTACTTC. The chain employs TRBV27 and TRBJ2-7, with D maybe TRBD1 (5 bases). This CDR3 has 14 residues. The ends were cut back, 1 base at V and 1 base at J, with 8 bases in the middle. From germline, CDR1 is MNHEY and CDR2 SMNVEV (reference sequence).

The chain has TRBV7-9 and TRBJ1-2, with 8 bases aligning to TRBD1. With V trimmed by 3 bases and J by 7 bases, 4 bases remained unmatched. The germline V gene encodes CDR1 SEHNR and CDR2 FQNEAQ (reference sequence). The CDR3 contains 13 residues. CDR3 in DNA: TGTGCCAGCAGCTTGGGACAGGAGCGTGGCTACACCTTC. Protein sequence: CASSLGQERGYTF.

The chain joins TRBV11-3 to TRBJ2-1, with TRBD1 as a possible D gene (5 bases). Germline V gene data show CDR1 as SGHNT and CDR2 as YENEEA. Trimming removed 0 bases at V and 2 bases at J, with 5 bases between. The CDR3 runs to 14 residues. CDR3 protein: CASSLDRAYNEQFF. The CDR3 region has the DNA TGTGCCAGCAGCTTAGACAGGGCCTACAATGAGCAGTTCTTC.

Written as DNA, the CDR3 is TGCAGCGTTGAAGTAGCGTATGAGGAGACCCAGTACTTC. Residues: CSVEVAYEETQYF. The rearrangement uses TRBV29-1 and TRBJ2-5; a possible D gene is TRBD2 (5 bases). This CDR3 region has 13 residues. Looked up from germline, CDR1 is SQVTM and CDR2 is ANQGSEA. The germline V and J ends were trimmed by 1 base and 5 bases, with 11 bases remaining between them.

The chain recombines TRBV2 with TRBJ1-2; no definite D call. The CDR3 has 12 amino acids. With 7 bases removed from V and 4 bases from J, the gap between germline ends came to 10 bases. Germline assignment: CDR1 SNHLY and CDR2 FYNNEI. The CDR3 is CASTGDAYGYTF. CDR3 nucleotide sequence: TGTGCCAGCACCGGAGACGCCTATGGCTACACCTTC.

This chain connects TRBV6-5 to TRBJ2-2, with D possibly being TRBD2 (6 bases). Germline CDR1 and CDR2: MNHEY and SVGAGI. V was clipped by 2 bases and J by 6 bases, with 7 bases between them. The CDR3 totals 13 residues. The CDR3 bases are TGTGCCAGCAGTTACGGGGGGTCCGGGGAGCTGTTTTTT. Residues: CASSYGGSGELFF.

The V gene is TRBV4-1, the J gene TRBJ2-3; 11 nucleotides line up with TRBD2. The CDR3 spans 20 residues. V dropped 0 bases and J dropped 0; count of bases not matched to a gene: 11. From germline, CDR1 is MGHRA and CDR2 YSYEKL. Here the CDR3 DNA reads TGCGCCAGCAGCCAAGATGGGGGGACTAGCGGAGCCAAAAGCACAGATACGCAGTATTTT. The encoded protein is CASSQDGGTSGAKSTDTQYF.

The CDR3 DNA follows: TGTGCCAGCAGCTTGGCTCGGCTAGCGTTCGAGACCGGGGAGCTGTTTTTT. Its translation: CASSLARLAFETGELFF. The chain links TRBV5-5 to TRBJ2-2, with D possibly being TRBD2 (6 bases). Germline V lookup: CDR1 SGHKS, CDR2 YYEKEE (reference sequence). The CDR3 contains 17 residues. Trimming removed 0 bases from V and 5 bases from J, with 17 bases in between.

The chain has TRBV5-5 and TRBJ1-6; 7 nucleotides agree with TRBD1. The CDR3 covers 16 residues. The germline CDR1 and CDR2 sequences are SGHKS and YYEKEE (reference sequence). The ends lost 3 bases at V and 0 bases at J; junction bases unmatched: 3. In DNA, the CDR3 is TGTGCCAGCAGCTCCAGGGGGAGCTCCTATAATTCACCCCTCCACTTT. Its translation is CASSSRGSSYNSPLHF.

The chain employs TRBV18 and TRBJ1-2; 7 bases map to TRBD1. The V segment lost 6 bases and the J segment 4 bases; nucleotides outside the gene matches: 5. The V gene's germline CDR1 is KGHSH and CDR2 LQKENI. The length of the CDR3 is 13 residues. CDR3 sequence reads: CASSPGTAYGYTF. The CDR3 nucleotides read TGTGCCAGCTCGCCGGGGACAGCCTATGGCTACACCTTC.